The 11 T cell receptor beta chains below all came from one sample that was sequenced in a study of human T cells and chemical hapten exposure. Time point denoted: patch test 1, 2 weeks after DPC sensitization. As to treatment: therapeutic diphenylcyclopropenone sensitization with weekly scalp DPC. TCRdb passed the RACE reads through MiXCR, listing each CDR3 protein once. The table shows under 450,000 distinct CDR3 sequences, with roughly 5% occurring only once. The sequencing used whole blood, collected in connection with sensitization to the hapten diphenylcyclopropenone (DPC). The receptor set was obtained from a woman aged 45-65 years with alopecia areata. Some clones in this sample may be carry-over from other donors' samples.

The sample holds a few counts of this clonotype. The chain combines TRBV5-1 with TRBJ2-3, with D perhaps TRBD1 or TRBD2 (6 bases each). V lost 7 bases and J 3 bases, leaving 12 bases between the germline ends. The CDR3 length is 13 residues. The germline V gene encodes CDR1 SGHRS and CDR2 YFSETQ. The CDR3 loop is CASGGGETDTQYF. The CDR3 region has the DNA TGCGCCAGCGGGGGCGGGGAGACAGATACGCAGTATTTT.

This clonotype has at least ten counts. The chain combines TRBV12-3 or TRBV12-4 with TRBJ2-3; TRBD2 matches 11 bases. With 5 bases clipped from V and 5 bases from J, the junction kept 6 bases outside the gene matches. The CDR3 sequence is 15 residues long. CDR3 nucleotides: TGTGCCAGCAGTCTGGGACTAGCGGCGGGAGATACGCAGTATTTT. Residues: CASSLGLAAGDTQYF.

In its sample, this clonotype was seen many times. The genes are TRBV21-1 and TRBJ2-4; the D call in the table, TRBD2, was not verified against the DNA. TRBV21-1 corresponds to a pseudogene. CDR3 size: 17 residues. Written as DNA, the CDR3 is TGTGCCAGCAGCAAAGTTGGCCTAGCGGTAGCCAAAAACATTCAGTACTTC. It is translated as CASSKVGLAVAKNIQYF.

This clonotype was found many times. J is TRBJ1-2 and V is TRBV6-1; 7 nucleotides match TRBD1. Germline lookup yields CDR1 MNHNS and CDR2 SASEGT. V dropped 0 bases and J dropped 1; count of bases not matched to a gene: 8. CDR3 length equals 17 residues. The CDR3 is CASSEAFGQADNYGYTF. CDR3 sequence (DNA): TGTGCCAGCAGTGAAGCCTTCGGACAGGCCGATAACTATGGCTACACCTTC.

The chain combines TRBV12-3 or TRBV12-4 with TRBJ2-1; 8 bases map to TRBD2. The length of the CDR3 is 17 residues. V shed 3 bases, J shed 5 bases, and the junction held 12 bases outside the gene matches. The CDR3 is CASSLILAGPLDNEQFF. The CDR3 DNA sequence: TGTGCCAGCAGTTTGATTTTAGCGGGACCCCTCGACAATGAGCAGTTCTTC.

CDR3 protein: CASSRIQGSTEAFF. In DNA form, the CDR3 reads TGTGCCAGCAGTCGCATACAGGGTTCCACTGAAGCTTTCTTT. The chain combines TRBV12-3 or TRBV12-4 with TRBJ1-1, with D possibly matching TRBD1 (6 bases). V gave up 5 bases and J gave up 4 bases, with 14 bases separating them. The CDR3 runs to 14 residues.

In this sample, this clonotype turned up many times. The genes are TRBV25-1 and TRBJ1-1; possible D gene TRBD1, 5 bases. CDR1 is MGHDK and CDR2 is SYGVNS in the germline V gene. This CDR3 is built from 14 residues. V was cut by 4 bases and J by 3 bases, with 12 bases left in between. The CDR3 DNA follows: TGTGCCAGCAGTGTTCGGGGCCGTTACACTGAAGCTTTCTTT. Translation gives CASSVRGRYTEAFF.

This clonotype occurred a few times. The V gene is TRBV5-1, the J gene TRBJ2-5; perhaps TRBD2 as D (6 bases). Germline V lookup: CDR1 SGHRS, CDR2 YFSETQ. Deletions cut 3 bases from V and 5 bases from J, with 14 bases between. The CDR3 has 14 amino acids. The CDR3 here is CASSSAVGGETQYF. In nucleotides, the CDR3 is TGCGCCAGCAGCTCCGCGGTTGGGGGGGAGACCCAGTACTTC.

This clonotype was observed many times. This sequence joins TRBV9 and TRBJ2-1, with D maybe TRBD2 (7 bases). The CDR3 sequence is 17 residues long. V lost 7 bases and J lost 2, with 22 bases in between. Germline values: CDR1 SGDLS, CDR2 YYNGEE. The DNA for the CDR3 is TGTGCCAGCTCCTTGGGGGCTAGCGGCTTAACCTACAATGAGCAGTTCTTC. Translation gives CASSLGASGLTYNEQFF.

This clonotype has a count of ten or more. CDR3 DNA: TGCGCCAGCAGCTTGGACGCCAGCGGGGGGAGGTACGAGCAGTACTTC. Translating it yields CASSLDASGGRYEQYF. This rearrangement joins TRBV5-1 to TRBJ2-7; 9 nucleotides line up with TRBD2. This CDR3 is built from 16 residues. Per germline, CDR1 SGHRS and CDR2 YFSETQ. V gave up 0 bases and J gave up 4 bases; unmatched junction bases: 8.

This chain connects TRBV27 to TRBJ2-3; 11 nucleotides agree with TRBD2. Trimming removed 2 bases from V and 2 bases from J; junction bases left unmatched: 12. Germline CDR1 and CDR2: MNHEY and SMNVEV (reference sequence). This CDR3 comprises 19 residues. As DNA, the CDR3 is TGTGCCAGCAGTTTAAAGCAGGGCCCTAGCGGGGGGCTCACAGATACGCAGTATTTT. This sequence encodes CASSLKQGPSGGLTDTQYF.